The 26 T cell receptor beta chains in this list originate from one sample, sequenced in a study of regulatory T cells in long-lasting Graves disease. Time point: newly diagnosed GD, antithyroid drugs for less than 3 months. Isolated PBMC RNA provided the starting material for the TCR library. With iRepertoire HTBI primers and Arm-PCR of CDR3 regions, TCR beta libraries were built. TCRdb re-derived calls from the multiplex PCR reads in MiXCR, one entry per CDR3 protein. The table records hundreds of thousands of distinct CDR3 sequences, 15% to 20% of them present only once. Another study also made use of these data, one on T cells in Graves' hyperthyroidism and ophthalmopathy.

This material consisted of peripheral blood mononuclear cells (PBMCs), taken at new diagnosis, from a patient treated with antithyroid drugs. Every receptor here comes from a woman aged 40 to 65 with Graves disease.

This clonotype was found a few times. The rearrangement uses TRBV10-2 and TRBJ2-3; tentatively, D is TRBD1 (6 bases). Germline lookup yields CDR1 WSHSY and CDR2 SAAADI. The CDR3 covers 14 residues. Trimming took 7 bases from V and 2 from J, leaving 13 bases between them. CDR3 sequence (DNA): TGCGCCAGCATCCCAACAGGGAACACAGATACGCAGTATTTT. Its translation: CASIPTGNTDTQYF.

The CDR3 DNA reads as TGTGCCAGCAGCTCTCGTCTGGGGGGCTACACCTTC. This translates into CASSSRLGGYTF. The V and J genes are TRBV13 and TRBJ1-2; D is unclear. V dropped 4 bases and J dropped 8 bases, with 11 bases sitting between them. CDR1 and CDR2 from the germline V gene are PRHDT and FYEKMQ (reference sequence). This CDR3 is built from 12 residues.

This clonotype came up a few times. This chain connects TRBV28 to TRBJ1-2; D is ambiguous. Trimming took off 8 bases at V and 6 bases at J, with 19 bases between the two ends. The CDR3 loop spans 14 amino acids. Germline V gene lookup returns CDR1 MDHEN and CDR2 SYDVKM. Here the CDR3 reads CASSLVGIQNGYTF. Written as DNA, the CDR3 is TGTGCCAGCTCCCTCGTGGGGATCCAGAATGGCTACACCTTC.

The rearrangement joins TRBV9 to TRBJ2-1, with D maybe TRBD2 (6 bases). The CDR3 extends over 15 amino acids. Germline-derived CDR1 and CDR2 are SGDLS and YYNGEE. The germline V and J ends were trimmed by 0 bases and 6 bases, with 13 bases remaining between them. DNA for the CDR3: TGTGCCAGCAGCGTAGACGGCGGGGTCGGCAATGAGCAGTTCTTC. Its translation is CASSVDGGVGNEQFF.

In regard to this clonotype: With a much larger clone just one base away, this may be a read error. The conserved phenylalanine or tryptophan normally closing the CDR3 is absent here, so this likely arose from a read error. V is TRBV4-1 and J is TRBJ2-7; maybe TRBD1 (6 bases). The CDR3 length is 14 residues. Trimming removed 3 bases from V and 2 bases from J, with 11 bases in between. From germline, CDR1 is MGHRA and CDR2 YSYEKL. CDR3 coding DNA: TGCGCCAGCAGCCACGCCGGACAGACCTACGAGCAGTACCTC. It translates to CASSHAGQTYEQYL.

Only a few counts were recorded for this clonotype. The chain is built from TRBV6-4 and TRBJ2-2; 7 bases line up with TRBD1. V lost 8 bases and J lost 1; bases outside the gene matches: 13. The germline V gene encodes CDR1 MRHNA and CDR2 SNTAGT. The CDR3 length is 17 residues. The CDR3 sequence is CASQGNPGQMNTGELFF. The CDR3 DNA follows: TGTGCCAGCCAAGGGAACCCGGGACAGATGAACACCGGGGAGCTGTTTTTT.

The J gene is TRBJ1-1, the V gene TRBV4-1; D remains ambiguous. Germline lookup yields CDR1 MGHRA and CDR2 YSYEKL. The CDR3 runs to 12 residues. The ends were cut back, 5 bases at V and 10 bases at J, with 14 bases in the middle. The CDR3 loop reads CASSNLGGRAFF. The CDR3 DNA is TGCGCCAGCAGCAACCTAGGAGGTCGAGCTTTCTTT.

J is TRBJ2-5 and V is TRBV30; TRBD2 aligns across 10 bases. The CDR3 has 13 amino acids. Germline loops: CDR1 GTSNPN, CDR2 SVGIG (reference sequence). V shed 4 bases and J 3 bases; nucleotides not matched to a gene: 2. The CDR3 spells CAWTSGGEETQYF. In DNA, the CDR3 is TGTGCCTGGACTAGCGGGGGAGAAGAGACCCAGTACTTC. Full variable domain (remainder filled in from reference TRBV30 and TRBJ2-5): SQTIHQWPATLVQPVGSPLSLECTVEGTSNPNLYWYRQAAGRGLQLLFYSVGIGQISSEVPQNLSASRPQDRQFILSSKKLLLSDSGFYLCAWTSGGEETQYFGPGTRLLVL.

The rearrangement uses TRBV7-2 and TRBJ1-3, with no clear D. V lost 1 base and J 0 bases, leaving 4 bases between the germline ends. Germline V lookup: CDR1 SGHTA, CDR2 FQGNSA. This CDR3 spans 14 amino acids. The CDR3 is CASSLESSGNTIYF. In DNA, the CDR3 is TGTGCCAGCAGCTTAGAGAGCTCTGGAAACACCATATATTTT.

The sample holds many counts of this clonotype. The CDR3 DNA sequence: TGTGCCAGCCGCTCACCGGGACAGGGGGGTAACAATCAGCCCCAGCATTTT. Translating gives CASRSPGQGGNNQPQHF. The chain employs TRBV28 and TRBJ1-5; 11 bases are shared with TRBD1. V dropped 8 bases and J dropped 3; count of bases not matched to a gene: 12. The CDR3 length is 17 residues. Germline V gene sequence: CDR1 MDHEN, CDR2 SYDVKM.

The chain employs TRBV12-3 or TRBV12-4 and TRBJ2-3; TRBD1 matches at 8 bases. The CDR3 extends over 16 amino acids. V was clipped by 6 bases and J by 1 base; unmatched bases: 9. The CDR3 DNA reads TGTGCCAGCAGAACAGCAGGGGGCGCCGGCACAGATACGCAGTATTTT. Translated, it gives CASRTAGGAGTDTQYF.

This clonotype was observed many times. The V gene is TRBV28, the J gene TRBJ2-7; D may match TRBD1 or TRBD2 (5 bases each). The CDR3 covers 15 residues. The germline V and J ends were trimmed by 6 bases and 2 bases, with 17 bases remaining between them. CDR1 MDHEN and CDR2 SYDVKM come from the germline V gene. CDR3: CASRRARGPAYEQYF. In nucleotides, the CDR3 is TGTGCCAGCAGGCGGGCTAGGGGACCGGCCTACGAGCAGTACTTC.

This clonotype appeared many times. The CDR3, as DNA: TGTGCCAGCATTCCCCAGGGGGCCATCTACGAGCAGTACTTC. This encodes CASIPQGAIYEQYF. This chain joins TRBV28 and TRBJ2-7; the match to TRBD1 covers 8 bases. Looked up from germline, CDR1 is MDHEN and CDR2 is SYDVKM. This CDR3 comprises 14 residues. V was pared by 7 bases and J by 3 bases, with 8 bases of the junction left unmatched.

This clonotype occurred many times. V gene TRBV5-4 combines with J gene TRBJ2-5; 7 bases are shared with TRBD1. This CDR3 spans 15 amino acids. Germline CDR1 SGHNT, CDR2 YYREEE (reference sequence). J was trimmed by 4 bases and V by 2 bases; bases with no gene match: 8. The chain's CDR3 is CASSFRTGASETQYF. The CDR3 coding sequence is TGTGCCAGCAGCTTTCGTACAGGGGCCTCAGAGACCCAGTACTTC.

This clonotype appeared a few times. The genes are TRBV19 and TRBJ2-1, with 10 bases that match TRBD2. The germline CDR1 and CDR2 sequences are LNHDA and SQIVND (reference sequence). V shed 1 base and J 0 bases; nucleotides not matched to a gene: 6. CDR3 size: 18 residues. In nucleotides, the CDR3 is TGTGCCAGTAGTATAGGAGGTAGCGGGGGGCCCTCCTACAATGAGCAGTTCTTC. This translates into CASSIGGSGGPSYNEQFF.

Worth noting for this clonotype: This sequence may be a read error, since a much larger clone differs from it by one base. CDR3 coding DNA: TGTGCCAGCAGCTTAGCCCAGCTAGCGGGGGGCCGAGAGACCCAGTACTTC. This gives the protein CASSLAQLAGGRETQYF. This sequence joins TRBV11-2 and TRBJ2-5; 11 positions match TRBD2. Unmatched junction bases numbered 8, after V lost 1 base and J lost 4 bases. The length of the CDR3 is 17 residues. Germline V gene lookup returns CDR1 SGHAT and CDR2 FQNNGV.

At least ten counts were recorded for this clonotype. The CDR3 here is CASSLTRVTNQPQHF. In nucleotides, the CDR3 is TGTGCCAGCAGTCTGACCAGGGTGACGAATCAGCCCCAGCATTTT. The chain links TRBV28 to TRBJ1-5; weak D call: TRBD1 (5 bases). V lost 5 bases and J 4 bases, leaving 15 bases between the germline ends. The CDR3 loop spans 15 amino acids. CDR1 is MDHEN and CDR2 is SYDVKM in the germline V gene. Combining the CDR3 with reference TRBV28 and TRBJ1-5 gives the whole variable domain DVKVTQSSRYLVKRTGEKVFLECVQDMDHENMFWYRQDPGLGLRLIYFSYDVKMKEKGDIPEGYSVSREKKERFSLILESASTNQTSMYLCASSLTRVTNQPQHFGDGTRLSIL.

This clonotype was seen many times. The rearrangement uses TRBV5-1 and TRBJ1-1, with 8 bases matching TRBD1. V was pared by 4 bases and J by 4 bases, with 15 bases of the junction left unmatched. The CDR3 has 17 amino acids. Germline-derived CDR1 and CDR2 are SGHRS and YFSETQ. The CDR3 loop is CASSGTTGVKASTEAFF. CDR3 sequence (DNA): TGCGCCAGCAGCGGGACGACAGGGGTTAAGGCGAGCACTGAAGCTTTCTTT.

This clonotype was seen only a few times. The chain recombines TRBV7-9 with TRBJ1-2; TRBD1 aligns across 11 bases. This CDR3 is built from 16 residues. The V gene end was trimmed by 3 bases and the J gene end by 5 bases; junction bases not matched to a gene: 8. CDR1 and CDR2 (germline): SEHNR, FQNEAQ (reference sequence). CDR3 in DNA: TGTGCCAGCAGCTTCGGACAGGGGGCCGGGAATTATGGCTACACCTTC. Its protein is CASSFGQGAGNYGYTF.

This clonotype has only a few counts. The CDR3 is CASSPRTGDLDFNSPLHF. DNA of the CDR3: TGTGCCAGCAGCCCAAGGACAGGGGACCTTGATTTTAATTCACCCCTCCACTTT. J is TRBJ1-6 and V is TRBV7-2; 9 bases are shared with TRBD1. CDR1 and CDR2 from the germline V gene are SGHTA and FQGNSA. This CDR3 has 18 amino acids. The junction had 14 bases not matched to a gene; V was cut back by 5 bases and J by 6 bases. Looking up the rest from reference TRBV7-2 and TRBJ1-6 gives the full variable domain: GAGVSQSPSNKVTEKGKDVELRCDPISGHTALYWYRQSLGQGLEFLIYFQGNSAPDKSGLPSDRFSAERTGGSVSTLTIQRTQQEDSAVYLCASSPRTGDLDFNSPLHFGNGTRLTVT.

In this sample, this clonotype turned up a few times. A junction boundary mismatches the germline segment, possibly from a read error. The rearrangement uses TRBV2 and TRBJ1-2; no firm D call. Germline CDR1 SNHLY, CDR2 FYNNEI. The CDR3 covers 15 residues. The chain's CDR3 is CASSSDMGQNYGCTF. The CDR3 DNA reads TGTGCCAGCAGTAGCGACATGGGTCAGAACTATGGCTGCACCTTC. Based on the CDR3 plus reference TRBV2 and TRBJ1-2, the full variable domain is EPEVTQTPSHQVTQMGQEVILRCVPISNHLYFYWYRQILGQKVEFLVSFYNNEISEKSEIFDDQFSVERPDGSNFTLKIRSTKLEDSAMYFCASSSDMGQNYGCTFGSGTRLTVV.

Details on this clonotype: A read error may explain this, as a much larger clone is one base away. The conserved final phenylalanine or tryptophan is absent from the CDR3, which likely points to a read error. This rearrangement joins TRBV6-5 to TRBJ1-1, with D possibly TRBD1 on 5 matching bases. From germline, CDR1 is MNHEY and CDR2 SVGAGI. This CDR3 has 13 amino acids. V was clipped by 2 bases and J by 4 bases, with 8 bases between them. Here the CDR3 DNA reads TGTGCCAGCAGTTACCCAGGGACCACTGAAGCTTTCCTT. Translated, it gives CASSYPGTTEAFL.

This chain connects TRBV5-1 to TRBJ1-1, with a possible D match to TRBD1 (5 bases). This CDR3 has 14 amino acids. Germline V CDR1 and CDR2: SGHRS, YFSETQ. Trimming stripped 3 bases from V and 7 bases from J, with 16 bases between. CDR3 coding DNA: TGCGCCAGCAGCTGGGGACCAGGTAATGATGAAGCTTTCTTT. This encodes CASSWGPGNDEAFF. The variable domain in full, with the rest retrieved from reference TRBV5-1 and TRBJ1-1, is KAGVTQTPRYLIKTRGQQVTLSCSPISGHRSVSWYQQTPGQGLQFLFEYFSETQRNKGNFPGRFSGRQFSNSRSEMNVSTLELGDSALYLCASSWGPGNDEAFFGQGTRLTVV.

Ten or more counts support this clonotype. The rearrangement links TRBV30 to TRBJ2-1, with no clear D. The V gene lost 2 bases and the J gene lost 6 bases, with 8 bases spanning the gap. Germline V gene sequence: CDR1 GTSNPN, CDR2 SVGIG (reference sequence). The CDR3 has 12 amino acids. The CDR3 reads CAWSIVSNEQFF. The CDR3 bases are TGTGCCTGGAGTATAGTTTCCAATGAGCAGTTCTTC.

V usage is TRBV5-1 and J usage is TRBJ2-7, with a weak D call TRBD1 (6 bases). V was pared by 0 bases and J by 3 bases, with 16 bases between. The CDR3 has 16 amino acids. Per the germline V gene, CDR1 is SGHRS and CDR2 is YFSETQ. The CDR3 spells CASSLGPRGPNYEQYF. The DNA of the CDR3 is TGCGCCAGCAGCTTGGGCCCCAGGGGACCAAACTACGAGCAGTACTTC.

This clonotype was picked up a small number of times. The chain recombines TRBV5-1 with TRBJ2-7, with D possibly matching TRBD2 (5 bases). Germline V gives CDR1 SGHRS, CDR2 YFSETQ. V was cut by 7 bases and J by 0 bases, with 11 bases left in between. This CDR3 spans 13 amino acids. In nucleotides, the CDR3 is TGCGCCAGCGGCCGGGGAACCTCCTACGAGCAGTACTTC. Translation: CASGRGTSYEQYF.